These T cell receptor beta chains were read from a single sample in a study of identical twins. MiXCR, run by TCRdb on the 5' RACE reads, gives a single entry per CDR3 protein. In the table there are about 220,000 distinct CDR3 sequences, 5.5% to 7.5% of which are singletons. These same data were also listed under a study on T cells expressing NK-cell markers.

Sequencing was performed on CD8+ T cells sorted from blood. These TCRs come from a woman aged 18 to 35 in good health. Each CDR3 is given with its conserved first and last residue. The D gene is left open where the match is weak. Size tells how often a clone was seen (once, few, many) or the class of an expanded clone, and some rows leave it out.

>TRBJ2-2|TRBV25-1|-|few
TGTGCCAGCCAGCCCGGCAGGGTGAACACCGGGGAGCTGTTTTTT
CASQPGRVNTGELFF
>TRBJ2-3|TRBV9|-|few
TGTGCCAGCAGCGATTCTGGACCGGTCTTGGGGTCAGATACGCAGTATTTT
CASSDSGPVLGSDTQYF
>TRBJ1-1|TRBV6-5|-|many
TGTGCCACGTATTTTGGGGGTGTCGGAGCTTTCTTT
CATYFGGVGAFF
>TRBJ2-7|TRBV29-1|-|many
TGCAGCGTCGGACTTCCCGAAGCCTACGAGCAGTACTTC
CSVGLPEAYEQYF
>TRBJ2-7|TRBV27|-|many
TGTGCCAGCAGTCCGCAATCCGCCGTGACCTACGAGCAGTACTTC
CASSPQSAVTYEQYF
>TRBJ2-1|TRBV3-1|TRBD2|few
TGTGCCAGCAGTCCAGGACTAGCGGGGGGAATTAGGTACAATGAGCAGTTCTTC
CASSPGLAGGIRYNEQFF
>TRBJ2-2|TRBV7-2|TRBD2|many
TGTGCCAGCAGCTTAGGCACTAGCGGTCAGGTTGGGCTGTTTTTT
CASSLGTSGQVGLFF
>TRBJ2-1|TRBV11-3|TRBD2|-
TGTGCCAGCAGCGACAGGGATCTAGCGGGAGACAATGAGCAGTTCTTC
CASSDRDLAGDNEQFF
>TRBJ1-2|TRBV4-2|-|many
TGTGCCAGCAGCCAAGATCTTTTGGGCAACTATGGCTACACCTTC
CASSQDLLGNYGYTF
>TRBJ2-7|TRBV19|-|few
TGTGCCAGTAGTATGGTAAGCCAGAGCTCCTACGAGCAGTACTTC
CASSMVSQSSYEQYF
>TRBJ2-7|TRBV11-2|-|many
TGTGCCAGCAGCTTTTCACAGGGCTACGAGCAGTACTTC
CASSFSQGYEQYF
>TRBJ2-1|TRBV27|-|-
TGTGCCAGCACCTCGGCCGATGAGCAGTTCTTC
CASTSADEQFF
>TRBJ1-1|TRBV20-1|-|many
TGCAGTGCAGGTCTCGGAGCTTTCTTT
CSAGLGAFF
>TRBJ2-1|TRBV10-3|TRBD2|-
TGTGCCATCAGTGAGTCGAAGGCATTAGCGGGGGAGCAGTTCTTC
CAISESKALAGEQFF
>TRBJ2-7|TRBV29-1|-|few
TGCAGCGTTGGAGCACAGTTCTCCTACGAGCAGTACTTC
CSVGAQFSYEQYF
>TRBJ2-1|TRBV20-1|-|-
TGCAGTGCTAGCACCCTAGCAGCTGCCTACAATGAGCAGTTCTTC
CSASTLAAAYNEQFF
>TRBJ2-1|TRBV4-1|-|-
TGCGCCAGCAGCCAAGGCGCCAGATTGTCCTACAATGAGCAGTTCTTC
CASSQGARLSYNEQFF
>TRBJ1-2|TRBV6-1|-|few
TGTGCCAGCAGGACACCCGGAGGACTGGATGGCTACACCTTC
CASRTPGGLDGYTF
>TRBJ2-1|TRBV9|-|once
TGTGCCAGCGGACCGGGACTCAGCTCCTACAATGAGCAGTTCTTC
CASGPGLSSYNEQFF
>TRBJ2-2|TRBV6-2/TRBV6-3|TRBD2|many
TGTGCCAGCAGTTACGTGGCTAGCGGAACCGGGGAGCTGTTTTTT
CASSYVASGTGELFF
>TRBJ2-5|TRBV20-1|TRBD2|few
TGCAGTGCCGGGGAAAGCGGGGGAGCTCAAGAGACCCAGTACTTC
CSAGESGGAQETQYF
>TRBJ2-7|TRBV7-9|-|-
TGTGCCAGCAGCCACGACGGGGGAAGTTCCTACGAGCAGTACTTC
CASSHDGGSSYEQYF
>TRBJ2-1|TRBV5-1|TRBD1|-
TGCGCCAGCAGCTATACGACAGGGAGCTCCTACAATGAGCAGTTCTTC
CASSYTTGSSYNEQFF